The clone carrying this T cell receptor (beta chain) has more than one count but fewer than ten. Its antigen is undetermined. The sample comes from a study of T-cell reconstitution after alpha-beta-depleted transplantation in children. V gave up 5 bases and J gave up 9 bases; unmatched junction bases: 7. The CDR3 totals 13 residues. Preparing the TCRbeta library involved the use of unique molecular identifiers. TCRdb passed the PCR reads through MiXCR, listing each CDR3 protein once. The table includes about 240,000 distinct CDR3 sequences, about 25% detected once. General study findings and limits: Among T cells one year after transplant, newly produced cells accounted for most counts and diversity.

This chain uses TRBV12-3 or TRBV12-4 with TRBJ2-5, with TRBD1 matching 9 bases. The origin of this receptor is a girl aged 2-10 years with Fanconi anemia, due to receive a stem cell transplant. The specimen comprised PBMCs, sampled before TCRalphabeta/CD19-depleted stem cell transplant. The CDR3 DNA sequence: TGTGCCAGCAGTACGAGACAGGGGGTTGCCCAGTACTTC. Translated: CASSTRQGVAQYF.